Listed below are T cell receptor beta chains from one sample, sequenced in a study of PD-1 blockade in classical Hodgkin lymphoma. The protocol was immunoSEQ multiplex PCR, while the TCRdb copy is restricted to in-frame clones and leaves out a portion. The repertoire holds about 21,000 clones, with more than 80% as singletons. The sequenced sample was peripheral blood mononuclear cells (PBMCs), obtained before the fourth cycle of nivolumab. The origin of the receptors is a human donor with classical Hodgkin lymphoma. Both conserved end residues are part of each CDR3. The D gene is left open where the match is weak. Clone size appears in some rows only: once, few, many, or a class for an expanded clone.

j_call	d_call	v_call	clone_size	cdr3_nt	cdr3_aa
TRBJ2-1	NA	TRBV30	NA	TGTGCCTGGAGTCTAGCAAGTGAGCAGTTCTTC	CAWSLASEQFF
TRBJ2-2	TRBD2	TRBV4-3	NA	TGCGCCAGCAGCCAAGAACCAGCGGGGGTGTTGAACACCGGGGAGCTGTTTTTT	CASSQEPAGVLNTGELFF
TRBJ2-2	TRBD2	TRBV2	NA	TGTGCCAGCAGAGGGACTAGCGGGGGGGACGGGGAGCTGTTTTTT	CASRGTSGGDGELFF
TRBJ1-5	TRBD1	TRBV2	NA	TGTGCCAGCAGGATGGACAGGGGGAGCAATCAGCCCCAGCATTTT	CASRMDRGSNQPQHF
TRBJ1-6	TRBD1	TRBV6-5	NA	TGTGCCAGCAGTTATTCGGGACAGGGGGAGTCGGCCCTCCACTTT	CASSYSGQGESALHF
TRBJ2-7	NA	TRBV7-6	NA	TGTGCCAGCAGCGAGGGCCGGGGGTACGAGCAGTACTTC	CASSEGRGYEQYF
TRBJ2-7	NA	TRBV4-1	once	TGCGCCAGCAGCCATGGGGGCTCCTACGAGCAGTACTTC	CASSHGGSYEQYF
TRBJ1-4	TRBD1	TRBV6-5	NA	TGTGCCAGCAGTTCGCCAGGGGACAGGGTTCCCTGGAAACTGTTTTTT	CASSSPGDRVPWKLFF
TRBJ2-1	TRBD2	TRBV30	NA	TGTGCCTGGAGTGTACTATGGGGACAAGCGGGAGTAAACTCCTACAATGAGCAGTTCTTC	CAWSVLWGQAGVNSYNEQFF
TRBJ2-3	NA	TRBV6-1	NA	TGTGCCAGCAGCCCCGAGGATACGCAGTATTTT	CASSPEDTQYF
TRBJ2-1	TRBD2	TRBV10-3	NA	TGTGCCATCAGTGACCGGCGGGAGGGTGATGAGCAGTTCTTC	CAISDRREGDEQFF
TRBJ2-3	TRBD2	TRBV30	NA	TGTGCCTGGGCCCGACTAGCGGGGTACACAGATACGCAGTATTTT	CAWARLAGYTDTQYF
TRBJ2-7	TRBD2	TRBV6-4	once	TGTGCCAGCAGGGGACTAGCTCAACTATCCTACGAGCAGTACTTC	CASRGLAQLSYEQYF
TRBJ1-1	NA	TRBV7-9	NA	TGTGCCAGCAGCTTAGGTACAGGGAGGGGCACTGAAGCTTTCTTT	CASSLGTGRGTEAFF
TRBJ2-1	NA	TRBV7-3	NA	TGTGCCAGCAGCCATTACAATGAGCAGTTCTTC	CASSHYNEQFF
TRBJ1-1	NA	TRBV5-6	NA	TGTGCCAGCAGCTCGTCTTATCGGAACACTGAAGCTTTCTTT	CASSSSYRNTEAFF
TRBJ2-1	NA	TRBV5-1	NA	TGCGCCAGCAGCTTGAGCGGAGAAGAATCCTACGATGAGCAGTTCTTC	CASSLSGEESYDEQFF
TRBJ2-5	NA	TRBV30	NA	TGTGCCTGGAGTGTAGGGCAGGGGAATCAAGAGACCCAGTACTTC	CAWSVGQGNQETQYF
TRBJ1-2	NA	TRBV7-8	NA	TGTGCCAGCAGCTTAGAAGGCGGGACGGGCTACACCTTC	CASSLEGGTGYTF
TRBJ2-5	TRBD1	TRBV29-1	NA	TGCAGCGTCTTTGGGGGACCGACAGGGGAGGTCAGGACCCAGTACTTC	CSVFGGPTGEVRTQYF
TRBJ1-1	NA	TRBV6-5	NA	TGTGCCAGCAGCGGAACCCGGACTGAAGCTTTCTTT	CASSGTRTEAFF
TRBJ2-1	TRBD2	TRBV7-2	NA	TGTGCCAGCAGCTTAGCCAGCGGGGGTCTCCGCTCCTACAATGAGCAGTTCTTC	CASSLASGGLRSYNEQFF
TRBJ2-7	NA	TRBV11-3	NA	TGTGCCAGCAGCTTAGGCGCGGGATCCTACGAGCAGTACTTC	CASSLGAGSYEQYF
TRBJ2-3	NA	TRBV25-1	NA	TGTGCCAGCAGTGAGTCGGACACCGCTAGCACAGATACGCAGTATTTT	CASSESDTASTDTQYF
TRBJ2-2	TRBD1	TRBV7-3	once	TGTGCCAGCAGCGAGCGGACAGGGGGCGACACCGGGGAGCTGTTTTTT	CASSERTGGDTGELFF
TRBJ2-5	TRBD1	TRBV7-3	NA	TGTGCCAGCAGCTTAGGACAGGGGGCTATGGAGACCCAGTACTTC	CASSLGQGAMETQYF
TRBJ1-2	TRBD1	TRBV11-2	NA	TGTGCCAGCAGCCTGACAGGGGGGAACTATGGCTACACCTTC	CASSLTGGNYGYTF
TRBJ1-1	TRBD1	TRBV5-1	NA	TGCGCCAGCAGTCCCACGACAGGGTGGGGAATGAACACTGAAGCTTTCTTT	CASSPTTGWGMNTEAFF
TRBJ2-7	TRBD2	TRBV27	NA	TGTGCCAGCAGTTGGGGGGGGTCGACCTCCTACGAGCAGTACTTC	CASSWGGSTSYEQYF
TRBJ2-5	TRBD2	TRBV5-1	NA	TGCGCCAGCAGCATCGGGACTAGCGGGGGCCCGTACCAAGAGACCCAGTACTTC	CASSIGTSGGPYQETQYF
TRBJ1-2	NA	TRBV5-4	few	TGTGCCAGCCCACCAGGAAAGACCTATGGCTACACCTTC	CASPPGKTYGYTF
TRBJ2-3	NA	TRBV7-3	NA	TGTGCCAGCAGCTTAACGGCCGCGCAACGCACAGATACGCAGTATTTT	CASSLTAAQRTDTQYF
TRBJ1-1	TRBD1	TRBV29-1	once	TGCAGCGTTGTAGTGACTTGGACAGGGGGCGGAAGAAATGAAGCTTTCTTT	CSVVVTWTGGGRNEAFF
TRBJ2-2	TRBD2	TRBV27	NA	TGTGCCAGCAGTTCCAGAACTAGCGGGAACACCGGGGAGCTGTTTTTT	CASSSRTSGNTGELFF
TRBJ2-7	NA	TRBV9	NA	TGTGCCAGCAGCGTGGCTGGGGCGAAGGGCTACGAGCAGTACTTC	CASSVAGAKGYEQYF
TRBJ1-1	NA	TRBV7-6	NA	TGTGCCAGCAGCTTAGTCAGGGGGAACACTGAAGCTTTCTTT	CASSLVRGNTEAFF
TRBJ2-1	TRBD1	TRBV5-1	NA	TGCGCCAGCAGCTTGGCACAGGGGGTTTACAATGAGCAGTTCTTC	CASSLAQGVYNEQFF
TRBJ1-4	NA	TRBV19	NA	TGTGCCAGTAGTATACGCCAGGGGAGTGAAAAACTGTTTTTT	CASSIRQGSEKLFF
TRBJ1-1	NA	TRBV7-9	once	TGTGCCAGCAGCTTAGGCGGCGGAGACACTGAAGCTTTCTTT	CASSLGGGDTEAFF
TRBJ1-2	TRBD1	TRBV5-6	NA	TGTGCCAGCAGCTGGGGGAGGACAGGGGTCGGTGGCTACACCTTC	CASSWGRTGVGGYTF
TRBJ2-7	NA	TRBV11-2	NA	TGTGCCAGCAGCTTAGCCCGGTACGAGCAGTACTTC	CASSLARYEQYF
TRBJ2-1	NA	TRBV9	NA	TGTGCCAGCAGCGCTACCCATGGGGGGACCAATGAGCAGTTCTTC	CASSATHGGTNEQFF
TRBJ2-2	TRBD1	TRBV30	NA	TGTGCCTGGAGTGAGACAGGGACCGGGGAGCTGTTTTTT	CAWSETGTGELFF
TRBJ1-3	NA	TRBV7-9	NA	TGTGCCAGCAGCTTAGAAGTTTACAGTGGAAACACCATATATTTT	CASSLEVYSGNTIYF
TRBJ2-6	NA	TRBV28	NA	TGTGCCAGCAGCAAATATGGACAGTCCAACGTCCTGACTTTC	CASSKYGQSNVLTF
TRBJ2-3	NA	TRBV9	NA	TGTGCCAGCAGCGTAGCGCTAGCTGGCACAGATACGCAGTATTTT	CASSVALAGTDTQYF
TRBJ2-3	NA	TRBV18	NA	TGTGCCAGCTCACTGATAGGAGCCACTAGCACAGATACGCAGTATTTT	CASSLIGATSTDTQYF
TRBJ2-3	NA	TRBV5-5	NA	TGTGCCAGCAGCTTGGGACAGGGAGGCTTAGATACGCAGTATTTT	CASSLGQGGLDTQYF
TRBJ1-1	NA	TRBV5-8	NA	TGTGCCAGCAGCTTCGATATTGGGATAGGCACTGAAGCTTTCTTT	CASSFDIGIGTEAFF
TRBJ1-2	NA	TRBV6-6	NA	TGTGCCAGCAGTTACGGGATGCACTATGGCTACACCTTC	CASSYGMHYGYTF
TRBJ2-7	TRBD1	TRBV4-1	NA	TGCGCCAGCAGCCAAGAAGGGACAGGGGCCTACGAGCAGTACTTC	CASSQEGTGAYEQYF
TRBJ2-3	NA	TRBV4-1	NA	TGCGCCAGCAGCCAAGGCTGGGGGCCGTTCACAGATACGCAGTATTTT	CASSQGWGPFTDTQYF
TRBJ2-1	NA	TRBV30	NA	TGTGCCTGGAGTGTCGGACTTCTTAATGAGCAGTTCTTC	CAWSVGLLNEQFF
TRBJ1-2	TRBD1	TRBV2	few	TGTGCCAGCACGGCAGGGGGCTATGGCTACACCTTC	CASTAGGYGYTF